Listed below are T cell receptor beta chains from one sample, sequenced in a study of T-cell reconstitution after alpha-beta-depleted transplantation in children. MiXCR was run by TCRdb on the PCR reads, yielding one entry per CDR3 protein. The data show 530,000 or so distinct CDR3 sequences, roughly 27% seen once. The sequenced sample was PBMCs, obtained before TCRalphabeta/CD19-depleted stem cell transplant. The receptors here all came from a boy under two years old with Wiskott-Aldrich syndrome, due to receive a stem cell transplant. The CDR3 runs from the conserved cysteine through the conserved F or W. A D gene is named only where the DNA matches it firmly. Some rows have no size entry. The others give once, few or many, or a class for an expanded clone.

V: TRBV5-1; D: -; J: TRBJ2-7; size: -; CDR3: CASSLGVHEQYF; DNA: TGCGCCAGCAGCTTGGGAGTACACGAGCAGTACTTC
V: TRBV5-1; D: -; J: TRBJ1-2; size: few; CDR3: CASSLTSSYGYTF; DNA: TGCGCCAGCAGCTTGACGAGCTCCTATGGCTACACCTTC
V: TRBV10-3; D: TRBD2; J: TRBJ2-1; size: -; CDR3: CAIAGGGYNEQFF; DNA: TGTGCCATCGCGGGAGGGGGATACAATGAGCAGTTCTTC
V: TRBV7-9; D: TRBD1; J: TRBJ2-7; size: few; CDR3: CASSPEGQGYEQYF; DNA: TGTGCCAGCAGCCCGGAGGGACAGGGCTACGAGCAGTACTTC
V: TRBV6-1; D: -; J: TRBJ2-7; size: -; CDR3: CASRPPLTGRMLYEQYF; DNA: TGTGCCAGCAGACCCCCCCTTACAGGGCGTATGCTCTACGAGCAGTACTTC
V: TRBV9; D: -; J: TRBJ2-2; size: few; CDR3: CASSPGRGPTGELFF; DNA: TGTGCCAGCAGCCCGGGACGAGGGCCCACCGGGGAGCTGTTTTTT
V: TRBV18; D: -; J: TRBJ1-1; size: -; CDR3: CASSLKDKNTEAFF; DNA: TGTGCCAGCTCACTCAAAGACAAGAACACTGAAGCTTTCTTT
V: TRBV7-2; D: -; J: TRBJ2-1; size: -; CDR3: CASSLPYPADEQFF; DNA: TGTGCCAGCAGCTTACCGTATCCCGCAGATGAGCAGTTCTTC
V: TRBV9; D: -; J: TRBJ2-6; size: many; CDR3: CASSVTLGTLRTTSGANVLTF; DNA: TGTGCCAGCAGCGTAACCTTGGGGACGCTACGAACCACCTCTGGGGCCAACGTCCTGACTTTC
V: TRBV27; D: -; J: TRBJ2-7; size: -; CDR3: CASSLRQGSSYEQYF; DNA: TGTGCCAGCAGTTTAAGGCAGGGGAGCTCCTACGAGCAGTACTTC
V: TRBV27; D: -; J: TRBJ2-1; size: few; CDR3: CASSPGRGIASNEQFF; DNA: TGTGCCAGCAGTCCCGGCCGCGGAATTGCATCAAATGAGCAGTTCTTC
V: TRBV20-1; D: TRBD1; J: TRBJ1-3; size: -; CDR3: CSASTGRDRRPDSGNTIYF; DNA: TGCAGTGCTAGTACTGGGCGGGACAGGCGTCCCGACTCTGGAAACACCATATATTTT
V: TRBV20-1; D: -; J: TRBJ1-5; size: few; CDR3: CSARDRVDQPQHF; DNA: TGCAGTGCTAGAGATCGGGTGGATCAGCCCCAGCATTTT
V: TRBV29-1; D: -; J: TRBJ1-4; size: few; CDR3: CSVSGPGEKLFF; DNA: TGCAGCGTTTCTGGACCGGGGGAAAAACTGTTTTTT
V: TRBV5-1; D: TRBD2; J: TRBJ2-1; size: -; CDR3: CASSILAGVYNEQFF; DNA: TGCGCCAGCAGTATTCTAGCGGGGGTCTACAATGAGCAGTTCTTC
V: TRBV24-1; D: -; J: TRBJ2-5; size: few; CDR3: CATSDFRTDQETQYF; DNA: TGTGCCACCAGTGATTTCCGGACAGACCAAGAGACCCAGTACTTC
V: TRBV24-1; D: TRBD2; J: TRBJ2-1; size: once; CDR3: CATSDSPASGRGSYNEQFF; DNA: TGTGCCACCAGTGATTCCCCTGCTAGCGGGAGAGGCTCCTACAATGAGCAGTTCTTC
V: TRBV28; D: -; J: TRBJ2-1; size: few; CDR3: CASRAAGLTSYNEQFF; DNA: TGTGCCAGCAGAGCGGCAGGACTTACGTCCTACAATGAGCAGTTCTTC
V: TRBV3-1; D: -; J: TRBJ1-6; size: -; CDR3: CASSQLTADSPLHF; DNA: TGTGCCAGCAGCCAACTGACGGCAGATTCACCCCTCCACTTT
V: TRBV7-9; D: -; J: TRBJ1-1; size: few; CDR3: CASSLTTTEAFF; DNA: TGTGCCAGCAGCTTAACAACGACTGAAGCTTTCTTT
V: TRBV5-1; D: -; J: TRBJ1-2; size: once; CDR3: CASSLVGQGGYGYTF; DNA: TGCGCCAGCAGCTTGGTCGGGCAGGGAGGCTATGGCTACACCTTC
V: TRBV6-5; D: -; J: TRBJ1-1; size: -; CDR3: CASTARGEAFF; DNA: TGTGCCAGCACCGCGAGAGGTGAAGCTTTCTTT
V: TRBV6-1; D: -; J: TRBJ1-5; size: -; CDR3: CASSNTGHQPQHF; DNA: TGTGCCAGCAGTAATACAGGCCATCAGCCCCAGCATTTT
V: TRBV5-1; D: -; J: TRBJ1-2; size: few; CDR3: CASNTGPGNYGYTF; DNA: TGCGCCAGCAATACGGGTCCCGGAAACTATGGCTACACCTTC
V: TRBV12-3/TRBV12-4; D: TRBD2; J: TRBJ2-3; size: few; CDR3: CASSFSGRALDTQYF; DNA: TGTGCCAGCAGTTTTAGCGGGAGGGCCCTAGATACGCAGTATTTT
V: TRBV24-1; D: TRBD2; J: TRBJ2-1; size: few; CDR3: CATSDKRTSGTHNEQFF; DNA: TGTGCCACCAGTGATAAACGGACTAGCGGGACCCACAATGAGCAGTTCTTC
V: TRBV5-5; D: TRBD2; J: TRBJ2-1; size: -; CDR3: CAASPAGGLYNEQFF; DNA: TGTGCCGCCTCCCCAGCGGGAGGGTTATACAATGAGCAGTTCTTC
V: TRBV29-1; D: -; J: TRBJ2-7; size: many; CDR3: CSVVAGYEQYF; DNA: TGCAGCGTTGTTGCGGGGTACGAGCAGTACTTC
V: TRBV2; D: -; J: TRBJ1-1; size: few; CDR3: CASSVSLPSGTEAFF; DNA: TGTGCCAGCAGTGTGTCCCTTCCTTCGGGCACTGAAGCTTTCTTT
V: TRBV7-8; D: TRBD2; J: TRBJ2-3; size: -; CDR3: CASSLTGTSGTDTQYF; DNA: TGTGCCAGCAGCTTAACCGGGACTAGCGGGACAGATACGCAGTATTTT
V: TRBV29-1; D: TRBD2; J: TRBJ2-7; size: few; CDR3: CSVEGSGGSYEQYF; DNA: TGCAGCGTTGAAGGTAGCGGGGGCTCCTACGAGCAGTACTTC
V: TRBV5-1; D: -; J: TRBJ2-5; size: -; CDR3: CASSQVAVQDPQETQYF; DNA: TGCGCCAGCAGCCAAGTGGCCGTGCAGGACCCTCAAGAGACCCAGTACTTC
V: TRBV9; D: TRBD2; J: TRBJ2-1; size: few; CDR3: CASSVGLAVDNEQFF; DNA: TGTGCCAGCAGCGTGGGACTAGCGGTCGACAATGAGCAGTTCTTC
V: TRBV20-1; D: -; J: TRBJ1-5; size: -; CDR3: CSGSPLSNQPQHF; DNA: TGCAGTGGGTCTCCTCTTTCCAATCAGCCCCAGCATTTT
V: TRBV24-1; D: TRBD1; J: TRBJ2-1; size: -; CDR3: CATNRGPGLNEQFF; DNA: TGTGCCACCAATAGGGGGCCAGGACTCAATGAGCAGTTCTTC
V: TRBV24-1; D: TRBD1; J: TRBJ2-2; size: -; CDR3: CATGQGPGELFF; DNA: TGTGCCACCGGACAGGGTCCCGGGGAGCTGTTTTTT
V: TRBV5-1; D: TRBD2; J: TRBJ2-7; size: -; CDR3: CASSVSGRLFYEQYF; DNA: TGCGCCAGCAGCGTAAGCGGGAGACTCTTCTACGAGCAGTACTTC
V: TRBV5-1; D: TRBD1; J: TRBJ2-5; size: -; CDR3: CASSLTPRGLSETQYF; DNA: TGCGCCAGCAGCTTGACTCCCAGGGGGTTGTCAGAGACCCAGTACTTC
V: TRBV5-1; D: TRBD2; J: TRBJ2-2; size: -; CDR3: CASSTTSGTTGELFF; DNA: TGCGCCAGCAGCACGACTAGCGGGACCACCGGGGAGCTGTTTTTT
V: TRBV5-1; D: -; J: TRBJ1-3; size: few; CDR3: CASSYGTATSGNTIYF; DNA: TGCGCCAGCAGCTACGGGACGGCTACCTCTGGAAACACCATATATTTT
V: TRBV20-1; D: -; J: TRBJ2-7; size: -; CDR3: CSARKASSSYEQYF; DNA: TGCAGTGCTCGAAAGGCTAGCAGCTCCTACGAGCAGTACTTC
V: TRBV5-5; D: TRBD1; J: TRBJ1-1; size: -; CDR3: CASSKGQGNTEAFF; DNA: TGTGCCAGCAGCAAAGGACAGGGGAACACTGAAGCTTTCTTT
V: TRBV7-8; D: -; J: TRBJ1-1; size: -; CDR3: CASRASFTENTEAFF; DNA: TGTGCCAGCAGAGCCTCCTTTACAGAGAACACTGAAGCTTTCTTT
V: TRBV20-1; D: -; J: TRBJ1-5; size: -; CDR3: CSAGDSNQPQHF; DNA: TGCAGTGCCGGGGATAGCAATCAGCCCCAGCATTTT
V: TRBV5-1; D: TRBD1; J: TRBJ1-2; size: -; CDR3: CASSLDIGGRGSGGYTF; DNA: TGCGCCAGCAGCTTGGATATCGGCGGCAGGGGGTCCGGTGGCTACACCTTC
V: TRBV7-9; D: -; J: TRBJ1-1; size: few; CDR3: CASSLIVRLNTEAFF; DNA: TGTGCCAGCAGCTTAATTGTCCGGTTGAACACTGAAGCTTTCTTT
V: TRBV4-1; D: -; J: TRBJ2-2; size: -; CDR3: CASSQDPSTGELFF; DNA: TGCGCCAGCAGCCAAGATCCGAGCACCGGGGAGCTGTTTTTT
V: TRBV29-1; D: -; J: TRBJ1-5; size: -; CDR3: CSVEGNSAGQPQHF; DNA: TGCAGCGTTGAAGGCAACAGCGCCGGGCAGCCCCAGCATTTT
V: TRBV20-1; D: -; J: TRBJ2-2; size: -; CDR3: CSARDPRHPGELFF; DNA: TGCAGTGCTAGAGATCCCAGGCATCCCGGGGAGCTGTTTTTT
V: TRBV29-1; D: TRBD1; J: TRBJ2-1; size: -; CDR3: CSVEDTGGRYFSYNEQFF; DNA: TGCAGCGTGGAGGATACAGGGGGACGTTACTTCTCCTACAATGAGCAGTTCTTC
V: TRBV4-2; D: TRBD1; J: TRBJ2-5; size: -; CDR3: CASSQDRTGGKNMETQYF; DNA: TGTGCCAGCAGCCAGGATCGTACAGGGGGCAAGAATATGGAGACCCAGTACTTC
V: TRBV5-1; D: TRBD2; J: TRBJ2-3; size: -; CDR3: CASSSLLAGAADTQYF; DNA: TGCGCCAGCAGCTCCCTATTAGCGGGAGCCGCAGATACGCAGTATTTT